Shown below are 10 T cell receptor beta chains from a single sample sequenced in a study of T-cell memory formation after mild COVID-19. TCRdb reanalysed the 5' RACE reads using MiXCR and keeps one entry per CDR3 protein. This sample has 170,000 or so distinct CDR3 sequences, with around 21% found just once. Sequences were obtained from PBMCs or a T cell subset sorted from them (not recorded which). These receptors all come from an adult woman who had mild COVID-19 (a few samples of this study predate the infection). Cell type and time point are not known.

This clonotype has more than one count but fewer than ten. This chain links TRBV6-6 with TRBJ2-3; D might be TRBD2 (6 bases). V lost 2 bases and J lost 2, with 11 bases in between. Germline CDR1 MNHNY, CDR2 SVGAGI (reference sequence). This CDR3 region has 15 residues. DNA for the CDR3: TGTGCCAGCAGTTACGTGCTAGCGAACACAGATACGCAGTATTTT. It is translated as CASSYVLANTDTQYF.

This rearrangement joins TRBV5-1 to TRBJ2-5; 12 nucleotides line up with TRBD2. The germline V gene encodes CDR1 SGHRS and CDR2 YFSETQ. With 3 bases clipped from V and 2 bases from J, the junction kept 11 bases outside the gene matches. The length of the CDR3 is 18 residues. CDR3 coding DNA: TGCGCCAGCAGCTCGGAAGGAAGACTAGCGGGAGTACAAGAGACCCAGTACTTC. Its translation: CASSSEGRLAGVQETQYF.

V gene TRBV11-2 combines with J gene TRBJ2-7, with D maybe TRBD2 (6 bases). The CDR3 loop spans 15 amino acids. Looked up from germline, CDR1 is SGHAT and CDR2 is FQNNGV. The germline V and J ends were trimmed by 5 bases and 4 bases, with 18 bases remaining between them. The CDR3 region has the DNA TGTGCCAGCAGCCAGATGGGGGGTCCCCAGTACGAGCAGTACTTC. Its translation is CASSQMGGPQYEQYF.

V is TRBV11-3 and J is TRBJ2-1; 7 positions agree with TRBD2. From germline, CDR1 is SGHNT and CDR2 YENEEA. This CDR3 spans 16 amino acids. V was pared by 0 bases and J by 6 bases, with 8 bases of the junction left unmatched. The CDR3 bases are TGTGCCAGCAGCTTAGAAGGGAGGGCATTCCTCAATGAGCAGTTCTTC. This sequence encodes CASSLEGRAFLNEQFF. The full variable domain, in which reference TRBV11-3 and TRBJ2-1 provide the parts outside the CDR3, is EAGVVQSPRYKIIEKKQPVAFWCNPISGHNTLYWYLQNLGQGPELLIRYENEEAVDDSQLPKDRFSAERLKGVDSTLKIQPAELGDSAVYLCASSLEGRAFLNEQFFGPGTRLTVL.

This clonotype was counted once. The V gene is TRBV4-1, the J gene TRBJ2-1; D possibly uses TRBD1 or TRBD2 (5 bases each). Trimming removed 5 bases from V and 7 bases from J, with 21 bases in between. The CDR3 consists of 16 residues. Germline V gene data show CDR1 as MGHRA and CDR2 as YSYEKL. CDR3 nucleotides: TGCGCCAGCAGCATGGCCGGGACGGCGGACGGGAATGAGCAGTTCTTC. This encodes CASSMAGTADGNEQFF.

V is TRBV7-8 and J is TRBJ2-7; D possibly uses TRBD1 or TRBD2 (5 bases each). Trimming removed 1 base at V and 0 bases at J, with 13 bases between. The CDR3 loop spans 16 amino acids. Germline CDR1 is SGHVS and CDR2 is FQNEAQ. CDR3 DNA sequence: TGTGCCAGCAGCTTAGACGGGGCGGCTAACTCCTACGAGCAGTACTTC. This gives the protein CASSLDGAANSYEQYF.

This clonotype appeared a few times. The V and J genes are TRBV7-3 and TRBJ2-1; unclear D gene. The V and J ends lost 5 bases and 3 bases respectively, with 11 bases between them. CDR3 length: 14 residues. Germline loops: CDR1 SGHTA, CDR2 FQGTGA. For the CDR3, the DNA is TGTGCCAGCAGCCCCACCGTGGGCTACAATGAGCAGTTCTTC. Translating it yields CASSPTVGYNEQFF.

This clonotype was counted a few times. This chain connects TRBV7-9 to TRBJ1-2; possible D gene TRBD1, 5 bases. The CDR3 consists of 13 residues. Germline V CDR1 and CDR2: SEHNR, FQNEAQ (reference sequence). Trimming stripped 2 bases from V and 8 bases from J, with 12 bases between. DNA of the CDR3: TGTGCCAGCAGCTTATCCGGGACCAACGGCTACACCTTC. Protein sequence: CASSLSGTNGYTF. The full variable domain, completed using reference TRBV7-9 and TRBJ1-2, is DTGVSQNPRHKITKRGQNVTFRCDPISEHNRLYWYRQTLGQGPEFLTYFQNEAQLEKSRLLSDRFSAERPKGSFSTLEIQRTEQGDSAMYLCASSLSGTNGYTFGSGTRLTVV.

This clonotype appeared a few times. A read error may produce the germline difference seen at one junction end. The J gene is TRBJ2-7, the V gene TRBV3-1; D may correspond to TRBD1 or TRBD2 (5 bases each). The CDR3 extends over 13 amino acids. The germline gives CDR1 LGHDT, CDR2 YNNKEL (reference sequence). CDR3 sequence reads: CASSQGAEFQGVF. CDR3 sequence (DNA): TGTGCCAGCAGCCAAGGAGCCGAGTTCCAGGGAGTTTTC.

This chain links TRBV3-1 with TRBJ2-3, with D maybe TRBD1 (6 bases). V shed 0 bases and J shed 1 base, with 11 bases lying between them. In germline, CDR1 is LGHDT, CDR2 YNNKEL (reference sequence). This CDR3 has 16 amino acids. The CDR3 region has the DNA TGTGCCAGCAGCCAAGACCCAGGGGCGGGCACAGATACGCAGTATTTT. Translation: CASSQDPGAGTDTQYF.